These 19 T cell receptor beta chains originate from one sample sequenced in a study of glioma-infiltrating T cells after dendritic cell vaccination. Generated by immunoSEQ multiplex PCR, the TCRdb table keeps only in-frame clones and is missing some. Here the sample spans about 95,000 clones, over 75% being singletons. The source material was blood, sampled before dendritic cell vaccination. Every receptor here comes from a human donor with glioblastoma.

Comment on this clone: Other DNA sequences within the sample encode an identical CDR3. V is TRBV5-1 and J is TRBJ2-7, with D tentatively TRBD1 (7 bases). The CDR3 totals 13 residues. CDR1 is SGHRS and CDR2 is YFSETQ in the germline V gene. Between the trimmed V and J ends, which lost 0 bases and 6 bases, there was a span of 10 bases. CDR3 DNA sequence: TGCGCCAGCAGCTTGGGGCAGGGGGGCGAGCAGTACTTC. Encoded protein: CASSLGQGGEQYF. Complete variable domain (other parts from reference TRBV5-1 and TRBJ2-7): KAGVTQTPRYLIKTRGQQVTLSCSPISGHRSVSWYQQTPGQGLQFLFEYFSETQRNKGNFPGRFSGRQFSNSRSEMNVSTLELGDSALYLCASSLGQGGEQYFGPGTRLTVT.

This chain connects TRBV7-8 to TRBJ2-3, with TRBD2 matching 9 bases. This CDR3 region has 18 residues. The germline CDR1 and CDR2 sequences are SGHVS and FQNEAQ. J gave up 4 bases and V 1 base, and 12 bases lay outside the gene matches. CDR3 DNA: TGTGCCAGCAGCTTAGGAGGTGGGGCGGGAGGGACCGCAGATACGCAGTATTTT. Translation gives CASSLGGGAGGTADTQYF. Using reference TRBV7-8 and TRBJ2-3 for the parts outside the CDR3, the full variable domain is GAGVSQSPRYKVAKRGQDVALRCDPISGHVSLFWYQQALGQGPEFLTYFQNEAQLDKSGLPSDRFFAERPEGSVSTLKIQRTQQEDSAVYLCASSLGGGAGGTADTQYFGPGTRLTVL.

J is TRBJ2-7 and V is TRBV19, with TRBD1 identical over 7 bases. The CDR3 spans 13 residues. Germline V CDR1 and CDR2: LNHDA, SQIVND (reference sequence). After removal of 3 bases from V and 3 bases from J, the junction contained 2 bases not matched to a gene. The DNA for the CDR3 is TGTGCCAGTAGTATTCGACAGGGCTACGAGCAGTACTTC. Amino acid sequence: CASSIRQGYEQYF.

This clone showed up just once. This chain joins TRBV4-2 and TRBJ2-1; possible D gene TRBD2, 5 bases. The V gene's germline CDR1 is LGHNA and CDR2 YNFKEQ. V was pared by 0 bases and J by 7 bases, with 19 bases between. The CDR3 runs 17 residues. In DNA, the CDR3 is TGTGCCAGCAGCCAAGAACCGGCGGGCCAGACATCTAATGAGCAGTTCTTC. It codes for CASSQEPAGQTSNEQFF.

As to this clone: This likely comes from a read error, as the CDR3 has no conserved phenylalanine or tryptophan at its end. The chain has TRBV27 and TRBJ1-1; 7 positions agree with TRBD1. The CDR3 spans 13 residues. Germline CDR1 and CDR2: MNHEY and SMNVEV (reference sequence). The V gene end was trimmed by 6 bases and the J gene end by 6 bases; junction bases not matched to a gene: 7. Here the CDR3 reads CASSAQGIPEAFL. CDR3 in DNA: TGTGCCAGCAGCGCACAGGGGATCCCTGAAGCTTTCCTT.

In its sample, this clone was seen a few times. The chain employs TRBV2 and TRBJ1-6; D is uncertain. Germline V lookup: CDR1 SNHLY, CDR2 FYNNEI. Deletions cut 7 bases from V and 8 bases from J, with 18 bases between. CDR3 length: 15 amino acids. DNA for the CDR3: TGTGCCAGCAAATCCCGGACGGAGGATCATTCACCCCTCCACTTT. Amino acids: CASKSRTEDHSPLHF.

This rearrangement joins TRBV2 to TRBJ1-1; 10 bases map to TRBD1. V dropped 6 bases and J dropped 3; count of bases not matched to a gene: 4. This CDR3 is 14 amino acids long. Germline V gene sequence: CDR1 SNHLY, CDR2 FYNNEI. CDR3 DNA: TGTGCCAGCAGGGGGGACAGGGGCCACACTGAAGCTTTCTTT. This translates into CASRGDRGHTEAFF.

The V and J genes are TRBV9 and TRBJ1-6, with D maybe TRBD1 (6 bases). The CDR3 covers 13 residues. The V end was cut by 6 bases, the J end by 6 bases, with 10 bases between. The germline gives CDR1 SGDLS, CDR2 YYNGEE. CDR3 bases: TGTGCCAGCACAACAGGGATTAATTCACCCCTCCACTTT. This encodes CASTTGINSPLHF.

This clone was observed a handful of times. V is TRBV27 and J is TRBJ2-3, with TRBD1 identical over 12 bases. V trimming: 5 bases; J trimming: 5 bases; junction bases outside the gene matches: 8. The CDR3 extends over 16 amino acids. Germline V gene data show CDR1 as MNHEY and CDR2 as SMNVEV (reference sequence). The CDR3 nucleotides are TGTGCCAGCAGTACTCGGGACAGGGGGCGCGGAGATACGCAGTATTTT. Its protein is CASSTRDRGRGDTQYF.

The CDR3 DNA reads as TGTGCCAGCAGTCCCACTGGCGGGGGGGCCTACGAGCAGTACTTC. Its protein product is CASSPTGGGAYEQYF. The chain carries TRBV27 and TRBJ2-7; 9 positions match TRBD2. The CDR3 totals 15 residues. V lost 5 bases to trimming and J lost 2 bases; unmatched junction nucleotides: 7. In germline, CDR1 is MNHEY, CDR2 SMNVEV (reference sequence).

The chain couples TRBV28 to TRBJ1-1; D unresolved. V shed 11 bases and J shed 4 bases, with 20 bases lying between them. This CDR3 is 14 amino acids long. Germline V CDR1 and CDR2: MDHEN, SYDVKM. DNA of the CDR3: TGTGCCTCTCTGGTGGCGTCGGGAGGCACTGAAGCTTTCTTT. This encodes CASLVASGGTEAFF.

For this clone: The germline gene is not matched at one end of the junction; a read error may be the cause. The rearrangement links TRBV5-1 to TRBJ2-1; 9 nucleotides line up with TRBD1. CDR1 is SGHRS and CDR2 is YFSETQ in the germline V gene. The CDR3 covers 14 residues. CDR3 loop: CASSLATTGGAWLF. DNA for the CDR3: TGCGCCAGCAGCTTGGCCACCACAGGGGGCGCTTGGCTCTTC.

The chain links TRBV27 to TRBJ2-3, with 7 bases matching TRBD1. The CDR3 is 17 amino acids. CDR1 and CDR2 (germline): MNHEY, SMNVEV (reference sequence). The V and J ends lost 0 bases and 4 bases, in that order; junction bases with no gene match: 10. The CDR3 loop reads CASSLSGGDVWADTQYF. The CDR3 DNA sequence: TGTGCCAGCAGTTTATCAGGGGGCGACGTTTGGGCAGATACGCAGTATTTT.

V usage is TRBV7-2 and J usage is TRBJ2-5, with 10 bases aligning to TRBD2. CDR1 is SGHTA, CDR2 FQGNSA, per germline. The V and J ends lost 2 bases and 5 bases, in that order; junction bases with no gene match: 2. The CDR3 is 14 amino acids. The CDR3 reads CASSLSGGEETQYF. The CDR3 nucleotides are TGTGCCAGCAGCTTAAGCGGGGGGGAGGAGACCCAGTACTTC.

The chain has TRBV7-9 and TRBJ1-5, with D uncertain. This CDR3 comprises 13 residues. CDR1 is SEHNR, CDR2 FQNEAQ, per germline (reference sequence). Trimming shortened V by 1 base and J by 7 bases, and 8 bases separated the two germline ends. The CDR3 coding sequence is TGTGCCAGCAGCTTAGGTCAAGCCCAGCCCCAGCATTTT. This codes for CASSLGQAQPQHF.

CDR3 nucleotide sequence: TGTGCCTGGAGTGTACGGTGGGGGGGTTCGAGGGGCTACACCTTC. It codes for CAWSVRWGGSRGYTF. V and J are TRBV30 and TRBJ1-2; maybe TRBD1 (5 bases). V lost 0 bases and J 8 bases, leaving 19 bases between the germline ends. Germline assignment: CDR1 GTSNPN and CDR2 SVGIG (reference sequence). The CDR3 loop spans 15 amino acids.

The genes are TRBV11-2 and TRBJ1-1, with D unclear. Trimming removed 3 bases from V and 4 bases from J, with 9 bases in between. This CDR3 contains 13 residues. Germline CDR1 reads SGHAT; CDR2 reads FQNNGV. The CDR3 here is CASSFGEITEAFF. The CDR3 bases are TGTGCCAGCAGCTTCGGGGAAATCACTGAAGCTTTCTTT.

The J gene is TRBJ1-1, the V gene TRBV7-6; the D is unclear. This CDR3 comprises 11 residues. The germline V gene has CDR1 SGHVS and CDR2 FNYEAQ. Trimming took off 3 bases at V and 11 bases at J, with 10 bases between the two ends. The CDR3, as DNA: TGTGCCAGCAGCTTGGGTAGGGAGGCTTTCTTT. It codes for CASSLGREAFF. Full variable domain (outside the CDR3, taken from reference TRBV7-6 and TRBJ1-1): GAGVSQSPRYKVTKRGQDVALRCDPISGHVSLYWYRQALGQGPEFLTYFNYEAQQDKSGLPNDRFSAERPEGSISTLTIQRTEQRDSAMYRCASSLGREAFFGQGTRLTVV.

The chain joins TRBV7-2 to TRBJ2-1; D might be TRBD2 (6 bases). CDR3 length equals 15 residues. The V end was cut by 1 base, the J end by 2 bases, with 9 bases between. The V gene's germline CDR1 is SGHTA and CDR2 FQGNSA. CDR3 in amino acids: CASSLVADTYNEQFF. As DNA, the CDR3 is TGTGCCAGCAGCTTAGTAGCGGACACCTACAATGAGCAGTTCTTC. Full variable domain (outside the CDR3, taken from reference TRBV7-2 and TRBJ2-1): GAGVSQSPSNKVTEKGKDVELRCDPISGHTALYWYRQSLGQGLEFLIYFQGNSAPDKSGLPSDRFSAERTGGSVSTLTIQRTQQEDSAVYLCASSLVADTYNEQFFGPGTRLTVL.